One sample yielded the 10 T cell receptor beta chains listed below, sequenced in a study of PD-1 blockade in classical Hodgkin lymphoma. This sample's time point: newly diagnosed, previously untreated cHL patient sample. Sequencing was performed with immunoSEQ multiplex PCR; in TCRdb, only in-frame clones are kept and a portion is missing. The sample comprises under 80,000 clones, about 93% of which are singletons, and 2.6% rests with the top ten. The sample comprised peripheral blood mononuclear cells (PBMCs). The receptors derive from a human donor with classical Hodgkin lymphoma.

V gene TRBV19 combines with J gene TRBJ1-3; D gene unclear. This CDR3 has 14 amino acids. The germline V gene has CDR1 LNHDA and CDR2 SQIVND (reference sequence). The V gene lost 3 bases and the J gene lost 0 bases, with 6 bases spanning the gap. In DNA, the CDR3 is TGTGCCAGTAGTATCATCTCCTCTGGAAACACCATATATTTT. Its protein is CASSIISSGNTIYF.

The J gene is TRBJ1-2, the V gene TRBV6-1, with D perhaps TRBD1 (5 bases). Deletions cut 7 bases from V and 4 bases from J, with 10 bases between. The germline CDR1 and CDR2 sequences are MNHNS and SASEGT. This CDR3 has 12 residues. The CDR3 sequence is CASTGIPYGYTF. The CDR3 DNA reads as TGTGCCAGCACAGGGATACCCTATGGCTACACCTTC.

DNA for the CDR3: TGTGCCAGCAGCGCCCCCACAGGTATCCCTGAAGCTTTCTTT. Translated: CASSAPTGIPEAFF. This rearrangement joins TRBV7-9 to TRBJ1-1, with D possibly matching TRBD1 (5 bases). Germline CDR1 is SEHNR and CDR2 is FQNEAQ (reference sequence). This CDR3 comprises 14 residues. V lost 5 bases and J lost 6, with 16 bases in between.

This chain connects TRBV10-3 to TRBJ2-5; D is possibly TRBD2 (5 bases). V was trimmed by 2 bases and J by 4 bases, leaving 14 bases between them. The CDR3 totals 15 residues. The germline V gene encodes CDR1 ENHRY and CDR2 SYGVKD. The CDR3 loop is CAISETVRAGETQYF. The CDR3 DNA reads TGTGCCATCAGTGAGACAGTACGGGCGGGAGAGACCCAGTACTTC.

This sequence joins TRBV10-3 and TRBJ2-7; D possibly corresponds to TRBD1 (7 bases). Germline V gives CDR1 ENHRY, CDR2 SYGVKD. The CDR3 loop spans 12 amino acids. V gave up 11 bases and J gave up 3 bases, with 14 bases separating them. The DNA for the CDR3 is TGTGCCGTAAGACAGGGAGGCTACGAGCAGTACTTC. Its translation is CAVRQGGYEQYF.

The V gene is TRBV9, the J gene TRBJ2-7; perhaps TRBD2 as D (5 bases). CDR1 SGDLS and CDR2 YYNGEE come from the germline V gene. V gave up 4 bases and J gave up 2 bases, with 28 bases separating them. CDR3 length: 19 amino acids. The CDR3 DNA follows: TGTGCCAGCAGCCCACCTCCCCAATTTAGGAGGCTACTTCCCTACGAGCAGTACTTC. The encoded protein is CASSPPPQFRRLLPYEQYF.

The CDR3 DNA reads as TGTGCCAGCAGTTACTCGAGGGGACAGTACGAGCAGTACTTC. Protein: CASSYSRGQYEQYF. V and J are TRBV6-5 and TRBJ2-7; the match to TRBD1 covers 7 bases. CDR1 and CDR2 (germline): MNHEY, SVGAGI. The length of the CDR3 is 14 residues. V trimming: 0 bases; J trimming: 4 bases; junction bases outside the gene matches: 3.

This chain links TRBV15 with TRBJ2-1; 9 bases map to TRBD2. From germline, CDR1 is LNHNV and CDR2 YYDKDF (reference sequence). Trimming cost V 0 bases and J 7 bases; bases outside gene matches: 7. The CDR3 contains 16 residues. CDR3 sequence: CATSRDSLAGSNEQFF. The CDR3 bases are TGTGCCACCAGCAGAGACAGTCTAGCGGGATCTAATGAGCAGTTCTTC.

The chain recombines TRBV5-5 with TRBJ2-7; TRBD1 is a possible D gene (5 bases). The CDR3 extends over 17 amino acids. Germline V gene data show CDR1 as SGHKS and CDR2 as YYEKEE (reference sequence). The V end lost 0 bases, the J end lost 0 bases, and 16 bases lay between the germline ends. The CDR3 here is CASSLVWSWTSSYEQYF. DNA of the CDR3: TGTGCCAGCAGCTTGGTGTGGTCGTGGACAAGCTCCTACGAGCAGTACTTC.

V gene TRBV28 combines with J gene TRBJ1-3, with TRBD1 matching 7 bases. Trimming removed 6 bases from V and 4 bases from J; junction bases left unmatched: 18. The CDR3 runs 18 residues. Germline V gene sequence: CDR1 MDHEN, CDR2 SYDVKM. The CDR3 DNA follows: TGTGCCAGCAGGCGAGACAGGGATTCTTGGGACTCCGGAAACACCATATATTTT. It encodes CASRRDRDSWDSGNTIYF.